These T cell receptor beta chains were read from a single sample in a study of control samples from healthy donors and cancer patients. Sequencing used immunoSEQ multiplex PCR; TCRdb keeps in-frame clones, though not all of them. The sample lists 150,000 to 200,000 clones; 90% to 95% were seen once. Sequencing was performed on blood. The source is a woman in her thirties in good health. Each CDR3 is given with its conserved first and last residue. Fields, in order: J gene, D gene, clone size, V gene, CDR3 protein, CDR3 DNA. The D gene is left open where the match is weak. Only part of the rows carry a size: once, few, many, or a class if the clone is expanded.

j_call: TRBJ2-7
d_call: TRBD1
clone_size: .
v_call: TRBV7-2
cdr3_aa: CASSLALSWTGGFYEQYF
cdr3_nt: TGTGCCAGCAGCTTAGCGCTCTCGTGGACAGGGGGCTTCTACGAGCAGTACTTC

j_call: TRBJ1-2
d_call: TRBD1
clone_size: .
v_call: TRBV7-9
cdr3_aa: CASSRQGAVDGYTF
cdr3_nt: TGTGCCAGCAGTCGACAGGGGGCGGTGGATGGCTACACCTTC

j_call: TRBJ2-1
d_call: TRBD2
clone_size: .
v_call: TRBV27
cdr3_aa: CASSLRLAKNEQFF
cdr3_nt: TGTGCCAGCAGTTTAAGACTAGCGAAGAATGAGCAGTTCTTC

j_call: TRBJ1-2
d_call: .
clone_size: .
v_call: TRBV7-9
cdr3_aa: CASSLGEQGGYTF
cdr3_nt: TGTGCCAGCAGCTTAGGGGAACAGGGCGGCTACACCTTC

j_call: TRBJ1-1
d_call: .
clone_size: .
v_call: TRBV7-9
cdr3_aa: CASSFPPVNTEAFF
cdr3_nt: TGTGCCAGCAGCTTCCCCCCGGTGAACACTGAAGCTTTCTTT

j_call: TRBJ1-5
d_call: .
clone_size: .
v_call: TRBV4-1
cdr3_aa: CASSRTTVDSNQPQHF
cdr3_nt: TGCGCCAGCAGCCGGACGACAGTCGATAGCAATCAGCCCCAGCATTTT

j_call: TRBJ1-4
d_call: .
clone_size: once
v_call: TRBV19
cdr3_aa: CASSMGRVDEKLFF
cdr3_nt: TGTGCCAGTAGTATGGGGAGGGTGGATGAAAAACTGTTTTTT

j_call: TRBJ2-3
d_call: TRBD2
clone_size: .
v_call: TRBV6-2/TRBV6-3
cdr3_aa: CASSFSNSGGYTDTQYF
cdr3_nt: TGTGCCAGCAGTTTCTCCAATAGCGGGGGCTACACAGATACGCAGTATTTT

j_call: TRBJ1-5
d_call: TRBD1
clone_size: .
v_call: TRBV15
cdr3_aa: CATGTGDDQPQHF
cdr3_nt: TGTGCCACCGGTACAGGGGACGATCAGCCCCAGCATTTT

j_call: TRBJ2-7
d_call: TRBD2
clone_size: .
v_call: TRBV3-1/TRBV3-2
cdr3_aa: CASSQALAGGPSGEQYF
cdr3_nt: TGTGCCAGCAGCCAAGCCCTAGCGGGAGGGCCGAGCGGCGAGCAGTACTTC

j_call: TRBJ2-2
d_call: .
clone_size: once
v_call: TRBV11-3
cdr3_aa: CASSLGVARAGELFF
cdr3_nt: TGTGCCAGCAGCTTAGGGGTAGCACGCGCCGGGGAGCTGTTTTTT

j_call: TRBJ2-7
d_call: TRBD2
clone_size: .
v_call: TRBV5-1
cdr3_aa: CASSYRTSNEQYF
cdr3_nt: TGCGCCAGCAGCTACCGGACTAGCAACGAGCAGTACTTC

j_call: TRBJ2-1
d_call: TRBD2
clone_size: .
v_call: TRBV7-2
cdr3_aa: CASSLGRAGGLDEQFF
cdr3_nt: TGTGCCAGCAGCTTAGGGCGAGCGGGGGGGCTCGATGAGCAGTTCTTC

j_call: TRBJ1-2
d_call: .
clone_size: once
v_call: TRBV4-2
cdr3_aa: CASSQDNSYGYTF
cdr3_nt: TGTGCCAGCAGCCAAGACAACAGCTATGGCTACACCTTC

j_call: TRBJ2-5
d_call: .
clone_size: .
v_call: TRBV27
cdr3_aa: CASSLVGGPQETQYF
cdr3_nt: TGTGCCAGCAGTTTAGTCGGCGGCCCTCAAGAGACCCAGTACTTC

j_call: TRBJ2-5
d_call: TRBD1
clone_size: .
v_call: TRBV30
cdr3_aa: CASDRGRRETQYF
cdr3_nt: TGTGCCAGCGACAGGGGGCGCCGGGAGACCCAGTACTTC

j_call: TRBJ2-1
d_call: TRBD2
clone_size: .
v_call: TRBV28
cdr3_aa: CASSVGLAGIYEQFF
cdr3_nt: TGTGCCAGCAGTGTGGGACTAGCGGGGATCTATGAGCAGTTCTTC

j_call: TRBJ1-2
d_call: .
clone_size: .
v_call: TRBV5-1
cdr3_aa: CASSFGDYGYTF
cdr3_nt: TGCGCCAGCAGCTTCGGGGACTATGGCTACACCTTC

j_call: TRBJ2-5
d_call: TRBD1
clone_size: .
v_call: TRBV29-1
cdr3_aa: CSVTITRGETQYF
cdr3_nt: TGCAGCGTGACCATTACCAGGGGGGAGACCCAGTACTTC

j_call: TRBJ2-5
d_call: .
clone_size: .
v_call: TRBV7-2
cdr3_aa: CASSLAGGGETQYF
cdr3_nt: TGTGCCAGCAGCTTAGCGGGAGGGGGAGAGACCCAGTACTTC

j_call: TRBJ2-1
d_call: TRBD2
clone_size: .
v_call: TRBV9
cdr3_aa: CASSHRTSGGPGEQFF
cdr3_nt: TGTGCCAGCAGCCACCGGACTAGCGGGGGGCCGGGTGAGCAGTTCTTC

j_call: TRBJ2-1
d_call: TRBD1
clone_size: .
v_call: TRBV7-8
cdr3_aa: CASSSGTGGYNEQFF
cdr3_nt: TGTGCCAGCAGCTCGGGGACAGGGGGCTACAATGAGCAGTTCTTC

j_call: TRBJ1-5
d_call: TRBD1
clone_size: .
v_call: TRBV3-1/TRBV3-2
cdr3_aa: CASSQTGVSNQPQHF
cdr3_nt: TGTGCCAGCAGCCAAACAGGGGTGAGCAATCAGCCCCAGCATTTT

j_call: TRBJ1-1
d_call: TRBD1
clone_size: .
v_call: TRBV11-3
cdr3_aa: CASSLEQGSEAFF
cdr3_nt: TGTGCCAGCAGCTTAGAACAGGGGTCTGAAGCTTTCTTT

j_call: TRBJ1-6
d_call: .
clone_size: .
v_call: TRBV19
cdr3_aa: CASRFVSSYNSPLHF
cdr3_nt: TGTGCCAGTAGGTTCGTGAGCTCCTATAATTCACCCCTCCACTTT

j_call: TRBJ2-3
d_call: .
clone_size: few
v_call: TRBV6-4
cdr3_aa: CASSDSGGGTDTQYF
cdr3_nt: TGTGCCAGCAGTGACTCGGGGGGCGGCACAGATACGCAGTATTTT

j_call: TRBJ1-2
d_call: .
clone_size: once
v_call: TRBV18
cdr3_aa: CASSPDGVDGYTF
cdr3_nt: TGTGCCAGCTCACCCGACGGAGTAGATGGCTACACCTTC

j_call: TRBJ2-7
d_call: TRBD1
clone_size: .
v_call: TRBV28
cdr3_aa: CASSQGALNYEQYF
cdr3_nt: TGTGCCAGCAGCCAGGGGGCTCTTAACTACGAGCAGTACTTC

j_call: TRBJ2-6
d_call: .
clone_size: .
v_call: TRBV9
cdr3_aa: CASSVGVGASSSGANVLTF
cdr3_nt: TGTGCCAGCAGCGTAGGGGTGGGGGCGAGCAGCTCTGGGGCCAACGTCCTGACTTTC

j_call: TRBJ2-7
d_call: .
clone_size: .
v_call: TRBV9
cdr3_aa: CASSPRDPRTYEQYF
cdr3_nt: TGTGCCAGCAGCCCCCGGGACCCCCGGACCTACGAGCAGTACTTC

j_call: TRBJ1-6
d_call: .
clone_size: .
v_call: TRBV11-3
cdr3_aa: CASSLVQGSPLHF
cdr3_nt: TGTGCCAGCAGCTTAGTTCAAGGCTCACCCCTCCACTTT

j_call: TRBJ2-7
d_call: TRBD1
clone_size: .
v_call: TRBV11-3
cdr3_aa: CASSPRDRVDEQYF
cdr3_nt: TGTGCCAGCAGCCCCCGGGACAGGGTCGACGAGCAGTACTTC

j_call: TRBJ2-3
d_call: .
clone_size: .
v_call: TRBV5-1
cdr3_aa: CASSLDRDTQYF
cdr3_nt: TGCGCCAGCAGCTTAGATCGGGATACGCAGTATTTT

j_call: TRBJ2-3
d_call: .
clone_size: few
v_call: TRBV21-1
cdr3_aa: CASSKEGGGTDTQYF
cdr3_nt: TGTGCCAGCAGCAAAGAGGGGGGCGGCACAGATACGCAGTATTTT

j_call: TRBJ1-5
d_call: .
clone_size: .
v_call: TRBV6-5
cdr3_aa: CASRAGGSNQPQHF
cdr3_nt: TGTGCCAGCAGGGCGGGGGGCAGCAATCAGCCCCAGCATTTT

j_call: TRBJ1-1
d_call: TRBD1
clone_size: .
v_call: TRBV4-2
cdr3_aa: CASSRTGAEAFF
cdr3_nt: TGTGCCAGCAGTCGGACAGGGGCTGAAGCTTTCTTT

j_call: TRBJ2-1
d_call: .
clone_size: .
v_call: TRBV9
cdr3_aa: CASSVGQGNEQFF
cdr3_nt: TGTGCCAGCAGCGTAGGGCAGGGCAATGAGCAGTTCTTC

j_call: TRBJ1-3
d_call: .
clone_size: once
v_call: TRBV7-9
cdr3_aa: CASSLVGSGNTIYF
cdr3_nt: TGTGCCAGCAGCTTAGTAGGGTCCGGAAACACCATATATTTT

j_call: TRBJ1-3
d_call: .
clone_size: .
v_call: TRBV7-4
cdr3_aa: CASSLNGVGHSGNTIYF
cdr3_nt: TGTGCCAGCAGCTTGAATGGGGTCGGCCACTCTGGAAACACCATATATTTT

j_call: TRBJ1-5
d_call: .
clone_size: few
v_call: TRBV20-1
cdr3_aa: CSASGGPTQPQHF
cdr3_nt: TGCAGTGCTAGTGGGGGCCCAACTCAGCCCCAGCATTTT

j_call: TRBJ1-6
d_call: TRBD1
clone_size: .
v_call: TRBV7-2
cdr3_aa: CASSLVGTGAVNSPLHF
cdr3_nt: TGTGCCAGCAGCTTAGTTGGGACAGGGGCCGTGAATTCACCCCTCCACTTT

j_call: TRBJ1-5
d_call: .
clone_size: .
v_call: TRBV10-2
cdr3_aa: CASSDPANQPQHF
cdr3_nt: TGCGCCAGCAGTGACCCTGCCAATCAGCCCCAGCATTTT

j_call: TRBJ2-2
d_call: TRBD1
clone_size: .
v_call: TRBV10-1
cdr3_aa: CASSESGQGTGELFF
cdr3_nt: TGCGCCAGCAGTGAGTCGGGACAGGGCACCGGGGAGCTGTTTTTT

j_call: TRBJ1-1
d_call: TRBD1
clone_size: .
v_call: TRBV14
cdr3_aa: CASSLDRGNTEAFF
cdr3_nt: TGTGCCAGCAGCCTGGACAGGGGGAACACTGAAGCTTTCTTT

j_call: TRBJ1-1
d_call: .
clone_size: few
v_call: TRBV4-2
cdr3_aa: CASSQDRTGNTEAFF
cdr3_nt: TGTGCCAGCAGCCAAGATAGAACAGGGAACACTGAAGCTTTCTTT

j_call: TRBJ2-2
d_call: TRBD2
clone_size: .
v_call: TRBV5-5
cdr3_aa: CASSASGPNTGELFF
cdr3_nt: TGTGCCAGCAGCGCTAGCGGGCCGAACACCGGGGAGCTGTTTTTT

j_call: TRBJ2-7
d_call: .
clone_size: .
v_call: TRBV29-1
cdr3_aa: CSATSDSYEQYF
cdr3_nt: TGCAGCGCGACTAGTGACTCCTACGAGCAGTACTTC